The clone carrying this T cell receptor beta chain has more than one count but fewer than ten. Template material for amplifying TCR beta CDR3 regions consisted of RNA transcripts. A set of HTBI primers served as the primers for a first-round RT-PCR of the TCR CDR3. From the multiplex PCR reads, TCRdb called clonotypes with MiXCR, one entry per CDR3 protein. The table records around 490,000 distinct CDR3 sequences, about 20% of them present only once. This sample stems from a study of T cells in Graves' hyperthyroidism and ophthalmopathy. Exclusion followed for patients with uncontrolled infection, other autoimmune disease, pregnancy or lactation. Fresh peripheral blood, 10 ml, yielded the PBMCs. The CDR3 consists of 14 residues. V gave up 3 bases and J gave up 1 base, with 9 bases separating them. The germline CDR1 and CDR2 sequences are DFQATT and SNEGSKA (reference sequence).

The V call is TRBV20-1, the J call TRBJ1-4; no definite D call. Sequencing was carried out using blood. The TCR originated in a middle-aged man with Graves' ophthalmopathy. CDR3 residues: CSASGVLTNEKLFF. The DNA of the CDR3 is TGCAGTGCTAGTGGTGTTCTAACTAATGAAAAACTGTTTTTT.